The entry below gives a single T cell receptor beta chain sequence along with its context. Its antigen is undetermined. This sample was included in a study of T-cell memory formation after mild COVID-19. General observations from the study: A subset of responding clones appeared in pre-infection memory, suggesting cross-reactive memory joined. Researchers could not confirm that second-wave clones peaking on day 37 targeted SARS-CoV-2.

From the 5' RACE reads, TCRdb called clonotypes with MiXCR, one entry per CDR3 protein. Of roughly 320,000 distinct CDR3 sequences detected, 25% to 30% appear once; the ten largest clones hold approximately 13%. This CDR3 comprises 14 residues. J lost 6 bases, V lost 2 bases, and 2 bases had no gene match. The genes are TRBV12-3 or TRBV12-4 and TRBJ2-2, with 8 bases identical to TRBD1. The sequenced material came from PBMCs or a T cell subset sorted from them (not recorded which). The receptor's source is an adult woman who had mild COVID-19 (a few samples of this study predate the infection). Cell type and time point are not known. The CDR3 is CASSLTGGPGELFF. Written as DNA, the CDR3 is TGTGCCAGCAGTTTAACAGGGGGTCCCGGGGAGCTGTTTTTT.